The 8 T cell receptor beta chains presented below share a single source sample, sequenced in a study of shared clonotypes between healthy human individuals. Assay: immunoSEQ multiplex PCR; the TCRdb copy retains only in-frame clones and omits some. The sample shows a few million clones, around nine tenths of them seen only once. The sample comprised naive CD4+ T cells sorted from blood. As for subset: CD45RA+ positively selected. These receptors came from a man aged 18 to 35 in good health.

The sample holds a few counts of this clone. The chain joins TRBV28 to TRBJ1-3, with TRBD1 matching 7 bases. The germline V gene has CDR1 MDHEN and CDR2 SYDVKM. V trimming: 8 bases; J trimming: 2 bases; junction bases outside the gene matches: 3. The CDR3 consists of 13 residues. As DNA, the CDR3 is TGTGCCAGCCACAGGGGCACTGGAAACACCATATATTTT. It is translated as CASHRGTGNTIYF. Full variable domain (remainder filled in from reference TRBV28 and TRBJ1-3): DVKVTQSSRYLVKRTGEKVFLECVQDMDHENMFWYRQDPGLGLRLIYFSYDVKMKEKGDIPEGYSVSREKKERFSLILESASTNQTSMYLCASHRGTGNTIYFGEGSWLTVV.

The CDR3 sequence: CASSRVGPQSTDTQYF. The DNA of the CDR3 is TGCGCCAGCAGCCGGGTCGGGCCCCAGAGCACAGATACGCAGTATTTT. V is TRBV5-1 and J is TRBJ2-3, with no clear D. This CDR3 has 16 residues. Looked up from germline, CDR1 is SGHRS and CDR2 is YFSETQ. V was shortened by 4 bases and J by 0 bases, with 15 bases between the two germline ends.

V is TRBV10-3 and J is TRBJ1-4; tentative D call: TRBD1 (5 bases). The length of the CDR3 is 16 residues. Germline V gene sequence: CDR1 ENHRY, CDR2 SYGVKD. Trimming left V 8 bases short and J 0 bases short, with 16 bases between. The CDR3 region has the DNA TGTGCCATCGGGACTTCTCACGTCGCAACTAATGAAAAACTGTTTTTT. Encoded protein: CAIGTSHVATNEKLFF.

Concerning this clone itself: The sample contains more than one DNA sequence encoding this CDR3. CDR3 region: CASSRTSGTTDTQYF. CDR3 nucleotide sequence: TGTGCCAGCAGTCGGACTAGCGGGACCACAGATACGCAGTATTTT. The J gene is TRBJ2-3, the V gene TRBV6-5; 12 bases line up with TRBD2. Per the germline V gene, CDR1 is MNHEY and CDR2 is SVGAGI. J lost 2 bases, V lost 5 bases, and 2 bases had no gene match. CDR3 size: 15 residues.

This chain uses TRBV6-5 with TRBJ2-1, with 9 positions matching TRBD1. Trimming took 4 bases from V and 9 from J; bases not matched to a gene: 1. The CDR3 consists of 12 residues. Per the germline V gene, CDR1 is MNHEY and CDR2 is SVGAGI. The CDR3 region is CASSLDRGEQFF. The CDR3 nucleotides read TGTGCCAGCAGTTTGGACAGGGGTGAGCAGTTCTTC.

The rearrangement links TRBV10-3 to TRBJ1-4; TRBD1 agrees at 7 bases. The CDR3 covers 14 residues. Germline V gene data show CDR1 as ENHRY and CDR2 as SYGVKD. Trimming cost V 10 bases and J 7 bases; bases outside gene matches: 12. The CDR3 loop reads CATRASGQLEKLFF. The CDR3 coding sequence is TGTGCCACCAGGGCTTCGGGACAGCTTGAAAAACTGTTTTTT.

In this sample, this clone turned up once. DNA of the CDR3: TGTGCCAGCAGCTTCCGGGACAGAAAAGAGACCCAGTACTTC. This sequence encodes CASSFRDRKETQYF. The chain recombines TRBV6-5 with TRBJ2-5, with TRBD1 identical over 7 bases. CDR3 length equals 14 residues. The trim removed 6 bases at V and 3 bases at J, leaving 7 bases unmatched. Germline V CDR1 and CDR2: MNHEY, SVGAGI.

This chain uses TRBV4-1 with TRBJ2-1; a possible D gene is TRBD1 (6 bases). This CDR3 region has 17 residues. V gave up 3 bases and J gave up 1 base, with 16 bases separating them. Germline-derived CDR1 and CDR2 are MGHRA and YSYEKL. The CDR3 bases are TGCGCCAGCAGCCATCTCCCAGGGGCAGGATCCTACAATGAGCAGTTCTTC. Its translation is CASSHLPGAGSYNEQFF.